These 6 T cell receptor beta chains originate from one sample sequenced in a study of cytomegalovirus exposure and HLA in healthy donors. The data were produced by immunoSEQ multiplex PCR, yet TCRdb's version contains in-frame clones alone and is incomplete. This sample yields tens of thousands of clones, of which around 97% are seen a single time; about 1.5% belongs to the top ten. The source material was PBMCs. These receptors all come from a woman between 18 and 30 years old in good health and CMV-seropositive.

The V call is TRBV5-4, the J call TRBJ2-1; D gene ambiguous. Trimming took 2 bases from V and 0 from J, leaving 9 bases between them. From germline, CDR1 is SGHNT and CDR2 YYREEE (reference sequence). The CDR3 loop spans 15 amino acids. CDR3 DNA sequence: TGTGCCAGCAGCTTATCGGAGAGCTCCTACAATGAGCAGTTCTTC. Translated, it gives CASSLSESSYNEQFF.

The V call is TRBV5-6, the J call TRBJ1-5; 7 bases match TRBD1. V shed 1 base, J shed 4 bases, and the junction held 5 bases outside the gene matches. The length of the CDR3 is 15 residues. CDR1 and CDR2 (germline): SGHDT, YYEEEE. DNA of the CDR3: TGTGCCAGCAGCTTGAGAACAGGGGTGAATCAGCCCCAGCATTTT. Translation: CASSLRTGVNQPQHF.

The chain couples TRBV20-1 to TRBJ2-7, with D unclear. Looked up from germline, CDR1 is DFQATT and CDR2 is SNEGSKA (reference sequence). This CDR3 is 10 amino acids long. V lost 6 bases, J lost 2 bases, and 5 bases lay in between. The chain's CDR3 is CSAATYEQYF. The CDR3, as DNA: TGCAGTGCAGCGACCTACGAGCAGTACTTC.

This clone is a singleton in its sample. DNA for the CDR3: TGCAGCGTGAAGAGGACTAGCGGGAGGGCCTCTCACGAGCAGTACTTC. Amino acid sequence: CSVKRTSGRASHEQYF. This rearrangement joins TRBV29-1 to TRBJ2-7; TRBD2 matches 15 bases. Germline loops: CDR1 SQVTM, CDR2 ANQGSEA. The CDR3 has 16 residues. V was pared by 6 bases and J by 5 bases, with 11 bases of the junction left unmatched.

V and J are TRBV6-6 and TRBJ1-4; no firm D call. V lost 0 bases and J lost 8, with 7 bases in between. Germline CDR1 MNHNY, CDR2 SVGAGI (reference sequence). This CDR3 is 13 amino acids long. The CDR3 nucleotides are TGTGCCAGCAGTTACTCCGGTTGGGAAAAACTGTTTTTT. Residues: CASSYSGWEKLFF.

The chain couples TRBV11-2 to TRBJ2-7; 8 bases line up with TRBD1. Germline values: CDR1 SGHAT, CDR2 FQNNGV. V lost 6 bases to trimming and J lost 4 bases; unmatched junction nucleotides: 11. CDR3 size: 15 residues. The CDR3: CASRRIGQGRYEQYF. The DNA for the CDR3 is TGTGCCAGCAGGAGGATCGGACAGGGAAGGTACGAGCAGTACTTC.